This TCR beta chain stems from a study of CD8 T cells in Susac syndrome. Sequencing of TCR beta was carried out in blood CD8+ and CD4+ T cells. The multiple sclerosis controls were treatment-naive patients with relapsing-remitting disease that was stable or active. TEMRA cells were enriched by FACS, and CD4+ and CD8+ T cells were negatively isolated. cDNA came from around 0.5 to 1 ug RNA primed by random hexamers. Across 54 Vbeta and 13 Jbeta, TCR beta CDR3 was amplified with immunoSEQ multiplex PCR. In TCRdb, the immunoSEQ multiplex PCR reads were re-called with MiXCR into one record per CDR3 protein. Of about 300,000 distinct CDR3 sequences listed, about 89% are singletons. This clonotype was seen once. Germline V gives CDR1 MNHEY, CDR2 SVGAGI. Trimming cost V 6 bases and J 5 bases; bases outside gene matches: 8. The CDR3 has 15 residues.

The sequenced sample consisted of CD8+ T cells from PBMCs. This sequence originates from a human donor with multiple sclerosis. The gene calls are TRBV6-5 and TRBJ1-4; TRBD1 matches 8 bases. For the CDR3, the DNA is TGTGCCAGCAGAACCTTCCAGGGGGCAAATGAAAAACTGTTTTTT. This encodes CASRTFQGANEKLFF.